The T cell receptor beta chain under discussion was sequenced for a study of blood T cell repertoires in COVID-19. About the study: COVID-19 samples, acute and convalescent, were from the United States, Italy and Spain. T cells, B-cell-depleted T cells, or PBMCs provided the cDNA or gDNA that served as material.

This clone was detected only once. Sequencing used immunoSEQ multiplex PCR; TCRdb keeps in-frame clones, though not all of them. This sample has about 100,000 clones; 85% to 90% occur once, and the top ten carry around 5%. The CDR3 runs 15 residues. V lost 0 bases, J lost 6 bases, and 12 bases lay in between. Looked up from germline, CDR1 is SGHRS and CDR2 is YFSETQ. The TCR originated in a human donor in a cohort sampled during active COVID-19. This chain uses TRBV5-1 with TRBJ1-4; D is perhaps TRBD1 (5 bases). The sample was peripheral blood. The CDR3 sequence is CASSLGQIHDEKLFF. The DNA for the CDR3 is TGCGCCAGCAGCTTGGGACAGATACACGATGAAAAACTGTTTTTT.